The source of this TCR beta chain is a study of cytomegalovirus exposure and HLA in healthy donors. Study results and caveats: Researchers catalogued 160 or so TCR beta chains as cytomegalovirus-associated.

Note on this clone: Its antigen remains unknown.

It was with 60 Vbeta and 13 Jbeta primers that the PCR ran. Some clones are missing from TCRdb's copy, which holds only in-frame ones; the method was immunoSEQ multiplex PCR. The repertoire consists of 150,000 to 200,000 clones, with 80% occurring once and the leading ten covering 1.5% to 2%. Specimen: PBMCs. This TCR came from a woman between 25 and 40 years old in good health and CMV-seronegative.

The CDR3 DNA is TGTGCCAGCAGCTCAGATTACAGGGGATCCTACAATGAGCAGTTCTTC. This encodes CASSSDYRGSYNEQFF. The rearrangement links TRBV5-6 to TRBJ2-1, with 7 bases aligning to TRBD1. With V trimmed by 3 bases and J by 1 base, 7 bases remained unmatched. The CDR3 runs 16 residues. Germline V CDR1 and CDR2: SGHDT, YYEEEE.